The 24 T cell receptor beta chains below were found in one sample sequenced in a study of T cell repertoires in cytomegalovirus infection. In TCRdb, the reads were re-called with MiXCR into one record per CDR3 protein. The table shows roughly 630,000 distinct CDR3 sequences, with approximately 24% occurring only once. Input material: CD8+ T cells from PBMCs. The receptors originated from a human donor in good health (CMV status not recorded). Some clones in this sample may be carry-over from other donors' samples.

This clonotype turned up a few times. The V call is TRBV12-3 or TRBV12-4, the J call TRBJ1-2, with D perhaps TRBD1 (6 bases). The CDR3 is made up of 16 amino acids. V was clipped by 3 bases and J by 4 bases, with 18 bases between them. As DNA, the CDR3 is TGTGCCAGCAGTTTTGGCCATGGGGGCGAGAGCTATGGCTACACCTTC. Translating gives CASSFGHGGESYGYTF.

This clonotype was counted a few times. This chain links TRBV10-2 with TRBJ2-7, with 8 bases that match TRBD2. CDR1 WSHSY and CDR2 SAAADI come from the germline V gene. The CDR3 is 13 residues long. V lost 6 bases to trimming and J lost 4 bases; unmatched junction nucleotides: 5. The CDR3 nucleotides read TGCGCCAGCAGGCAGCGGGGGAGGTACGAGCAGTACTTC. Its protein is CASRQRGRYEQYF.

This clonotype was detected a few times. This chain connects TRBV5-4 to TRBJ1-2, with a weak D call TRBD1 (5 bases). With 3 bases removed from V and 6 bases from J, the gap between germline ends came to 9 bases. Germline V CDR1 and CDR2: SGHNT, YYREEE (reference sequence). This CDR3 has 12 amino acids. In DNA form, the CDR3 reads TGTGCCAGCAGCTACGGGGACGATGGCTACACCTTC. Translation: CASSYGDDGYTF.

There are a few counts of this clonotype. This chain connects TRBV7-9 to TRBJ2-5; D gene unclear. This CDR3 contains 14 residues. Trimming pared 5 bases from V and 5 bases from J, leaving 15 bases between. Germline V lookup: CDR1 SEHNR, CDR2 FQNEAQ (reference sequence). Here the CDR3 reads CASSPVGPAETQYF. DNA of the CDR3: TGTGCCAGCAGCCCCGTCGGCCCCGCGGAGACCCAGTACTTC.

CDR3 in amino acids: CATSDRWGTEAFF. DNA for the CDR3: TGTGCCACCTCCGATCGCTGGGGGACTGAAGCTTTCTTT. The rearrangement uses TRBV25-1 and TRBJ1-1; D might be TRBD1 (5 bases). Germline loops: CDR1 MGHDK, CDR2 SYGVNS. This CDR3 spans 13 amino acids. V lost 10 bases and J lost 5, with 17 bases in between.

V and J are TRBV6-2 or TRBV6-3 and TRBJ2-1; TRBD2 might be the D (7 bases). The CDR3 runs to 14 residues. CDR1 and CDR2 (germline): MNHEY, SVGEGT. The V and J ends lost 2 bases and 11 bases respectively, with 16 bases between them. CDR3 sequence reads: CASSYVGGAYKQFF. The DNA of the CDR3 is TGTGCCAGCAGTTACGTAGGGGGGGCATATAAGCAGTTCTTC.

V gene TRBV29-1 combines with J gene TRBJ2-7, with TRBD1 matching 9 bases. The germline CDR1 and CDR2 sequences are SQVTM and ANQGSEA. V was clipped by 8 bases and J by 4 bases; unmatched bases: 9. The CDR3 loop spans 13 amino acids. This CDR3 reads CSFQRQGGYEQYF. The CDR3 DNA is TGCAGCTTCCAGCGACAGGGGGGTTACGAGCAGTACTTC.

This clonotype was observed many times. V and J are TRBV7-6 and TRBJ2-3; possible D gene TRBD2, 7 bases. The CDR3 has 15 amino acids. Germline CDR1 and CDR2: SGHVS and FNYEAQ. The ends were cut back, 4 bases at V and 3 bases at J, with 14 bases in the middle. The CDR3 here is CASSSGGRGTDTQYF. As DNA, the CDR3 is TGTGCCAGCAGCTCGGGGGGCAGGGGAACAGATACGCAGTATTTT.

The sample holds many counts of this clonotype. V is TRBV5-6 and J is TRBJ1-5, with D possibly being TRBD1 (5 bases). From germline, CDR1 is SGHDT and CDR2 YYEEEE. The length of the CDR3 is 13 residues. The V gene lost 4 bases and the J gene lost 8 bases, with 13 bases spanning the gap. CDR3 DNA: TGTGCCAGCAGCACCGGGGGGTTGAAGCCCCAGCATTTT. This gives the protein CASSTGGLKPQHF.

This clonotype has ten or more counts. The chain uses TRBV7-9 and TRBJ2-4, with D possibly matching TRBD1 (5 bases). The V gene's germline CDR1 is SEHNR and CDR2 FQNEAQ (reference sequence). V lost 5 bases to trimming and J lost 3 bases, with 17 bases between them. The CDR3 extends over 16 amino acids. CDR3 sequence reads: CASSPLAGWGKNIQYF. The CDR3 nucleotides are TGTGCCAGCAGCCCCCTCGCAGGGTGGGGCAAAAACATTCAGTACTTC. Full variable domain (missing parts from reference TRBV7-9 and TRBJ2-4): DTGVSQNPRHKITKRGQNVTFRCDPISEHNRLYWYRQTLGQGPEFLTYFQNEAQLEKSRLLSDRFSAERPKGSFSTLEIQRTEQGDSAMYLCASSPLAGWGKNIQYFGAGTRLSVL.

In its sample, this clonotype was seen a few times. As DNA, the CDR3 is TGTGCCAACGACTGGGGTCCCAGGGAACCACGTCCTAGATCGAACACTGAAGCTTTCTTT. It codes for CANDWGPREPRPRSNTEAFF. The rearrangement links TRBV19 to TRBJ1-1; D might be TRBD1 (5 bases). Trimming stripped 10 bases from V and 1 base from J, with 34 bases between. The CDR3 is made up of 20 amino acids. The germline gives CDR1 LNHDA, CDR2 SQIVND (reference sequence).

This clonotype came up a few times. This chain links TRBV7-4 with TRBJ2-6; 7 bases fit TRBD1. The germline V gene has CDR1 SGHVT and CDR2 SQSDAQ. The CDR3 sequence is 18 residues long. V lost 7 bases, J lost 0 bases, and 12 bases stayed unmatched. Here the CDR3 reads CASNHPGTDYSGANVLTF. CDR3 nucleotides: TGTGCCAGCAACCACCCTGGGACAGATTACTCTGGGGCCAACGTCCTGACTTTC.

The chain combines TRBV14 with TRBJ2-4; unclear D gene. Germline loops: CDR1 SGHDN, CDR2 FVKESK. This CDR3 is 16 amino acids long. V dropped 3 bases and J dropped 0 bases, with 12 bases sitting between them. CDR3 in DNA: TGTGCCAGCAGCCAGTACCATTCAGTAGCCAAAAACATTCAGTACTTC. It translates to CASSQYHSVAKNIQYF.

The chain links TRBV15 to TRBJ2-1; 10 bases map to TRBD1. CDR1 and CDR2 (germline): LNHNV, YYDKDF (reference sequence). The junction had 9 bases not matched to a gene; V was cut back by 4 bases and J by 9 bases. CDR3 size: 15 residues. Written as DNA, the CDR3 is TGTGCCACCAGCACCGGGACAGGGGTATGGGGTGAGCAGTTCTTC. It translates to CATSTGTGVWGEQFF.

A few counts support this clonotype. A read error may produce the germline difference seen at one junction end. The rearrangement uses TRBV19 and TRBJ1-2; D is undetermined. Germline assignment: CDR1 LNHDA and CDR2 SQIVND (reference sequence). CDR3 size: 12 residues. CDR3 in DNA: TGTGCCAGTAGTATGATTGCCCCGTTCCTCCTCTTC. Amino acids: CASSMIAPFLLF.

The table lists this clonotype with many counts. V is TRBV7-9 and J is TRBJ2-3, with 8 bases identical to TRBD2. Trimming cost V 5 bases and J 3 bases; bases outside gene matches: 7. The CDR3 is 15 amino acids. Germline assignment: CDR1 SEHNR and CDR2 FQNEAQ (reference sequence). CDR3 loop: CASSELAVRTDTQYF. The CDR3 DNA reads as TGTGCCAGCAGCGAACTAGCGGTTCGAACAGATACGCAGTATTTT.

As for this clonotype: A much larger clone is a single base away; this may be a read error. The chain employs TRBV7-8 and TRBJ2-7; no definite D call. The CDR3 sequence is 14 residues long. The germline V gene encodes CDR1 SGHVS and CDR2 FQNEAQ. Between the trimmed V and J ends, which lost 4 bases and 0 bases, there was a span of 10 bases. This CDR3 reads CASSYRASSYEQYF. As DNA, the CDR3 is TGTGCCAGCAGCTACCGGGCCTCCTCCTACGAGCAGTACTTC.

This clonotype was recorded once. A read error may account for a junction end that differs from germline. The chain is built from TRBV28 and TRBJ2-1; D not certain. The CDR3 has 15 residues. CDR1 is MDHEN, CDR2 SYDVKM, per germline. The CDR3 sequence: CANSLVADFYNEQFF. The CDR3 coding sequence is TGTGCCAACAGTTTAGTAGCAGATTTCTACAATGAGCAGTTCTTC.

The chain links TRBV10-3 to TRBJ1-1; the match to TRBD1 covers 7 bases. Germline V gene lookup returns CDR1 ENHRY and CDR2 SYGVKD. J lost 7 bases, V lost 2 bases, and 1 base had no gene match. The CDR3 is 12 residues long. CDR3: CAISEGDSEAFF. The CDR3 DNA reads TGTGCCATCAGTGAGGGGGACAGTGAAGCTTTCTTT.

At least ten counts were recorded for this clonotype. The V gene is TRBV7-3, the J gene TRBJ2-3; 10 nucleotides agree with TRBD2. The germline V gene has CDR1 SGHTA and CDR2 FQGTGA. Trimming at V came to 5 bases and at J to 2 bases, leaving 10 bases not matched to a gene. This CDR3 contains 17 residues. The CDR3 loop is CASSPRLAGAPTDTQYF. Written as DNA, the CDR3 is TGTGCCAGCAGCCCAAGACTAGCGGGTGCCCCCACAGATACGCAGTATTTT.

This clonotype was seen a few times. CDR3 protein: CASSLRGAIGQPQHF. CDR3 sequence (DNA): TGTGCCAGCAGTTTACGGGGGGCAATTGGGCAGCCCCAGCATTTT. The chain employs TRBV28 and TRBJ1-5; D perhaps matches TRBD1 (6 bases). Germline V gives CDR1 MDHEN, CDR2 SYDVKM. V was shortened by 2 bases and J by 7 bases, with 15 bases between the two germline ends. This CDR3 spans 15 amino acids.

This clonotype was seen at least ten times. This chain's CDR3 is CASERGHTGELFF. The CDR3 DNA follows: TGTGCCAGTGAGCGGGGCCACACCGGGGAGCTGTTTTTT. This rearrangement joins TRBV19 to TRBJ2-2; 7 nucleotides align to TRBD2. The V gene's germline CDR1 is LNHDA and CDR2 SQIVND (reference sequence). The CDR3 has 13 residues. Losses at the gene ends were 8 bases for V and 3 bases for J; bases not matched to a gene: 3. Combining the CDR3 with reference TRBV19 and TRBJ2-2 gives the whole variable domain DGGITQSPKYLFRKEGQNVTLSCEQNLNHDAMYWYRQDPGQGLRLIYYSQIVNDFQKGDIAEGYSVSREKKESFPLTVTSAQKNPTAFYLCASERGHTGELFFGEGSRLTVL.

The chain combines TRBV29-1 with TRBJ2-7; no definite D call. CDR1 SQVTM and CDR2 ANQGSEA come from the germline V gene. Trimming left V 0 bases short and J 2 bases short, with 11 bases between. The CDR3 covers 14 residues. CDR3 DNA: TGCAGCGTTGAAGACAGCGAGGATGCCTACGAGCAGTACTTC. Protein: CSVEDSEDAYEQYF.

This clonotype came up once. A read error is possible here, since a much larger clone lies one base away. The CDR3 coding sequence is TGTGCCAGCAGCCCCCGGAGGAGTACGCAGTATTTT. This encodes CASSPRRSTQYF. The V call is TRBV7-2, the J call TRBJ2-3; TRBD2 is a possible D gene (5 bases). The germline V and J ends were trimmed by 5 bases and 8 bases, with 11 bases remaining between them. The CDR3 consists of 12 residues. Germline V gene sequence: CDR1 SGHTA, CDR2 FQGNSA.